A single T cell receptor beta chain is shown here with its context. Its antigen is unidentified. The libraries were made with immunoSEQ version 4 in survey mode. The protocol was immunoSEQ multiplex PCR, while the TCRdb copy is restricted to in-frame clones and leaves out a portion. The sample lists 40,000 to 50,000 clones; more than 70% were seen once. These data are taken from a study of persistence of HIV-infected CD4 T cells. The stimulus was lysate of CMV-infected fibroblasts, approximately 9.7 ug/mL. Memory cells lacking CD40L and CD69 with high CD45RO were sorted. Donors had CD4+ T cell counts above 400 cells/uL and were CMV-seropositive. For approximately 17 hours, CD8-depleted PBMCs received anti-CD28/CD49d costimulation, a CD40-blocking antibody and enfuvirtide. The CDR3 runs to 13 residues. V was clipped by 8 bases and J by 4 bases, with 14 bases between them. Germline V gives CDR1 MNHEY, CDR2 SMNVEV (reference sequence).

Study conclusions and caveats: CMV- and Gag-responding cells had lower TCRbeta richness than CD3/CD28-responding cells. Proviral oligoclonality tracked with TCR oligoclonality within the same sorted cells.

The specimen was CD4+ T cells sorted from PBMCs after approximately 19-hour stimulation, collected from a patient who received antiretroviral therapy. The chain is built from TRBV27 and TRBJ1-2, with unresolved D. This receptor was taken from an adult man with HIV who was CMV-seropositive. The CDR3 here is CASAYSGSYGYTF. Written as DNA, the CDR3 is TGTGCCAGCGCGTACTCCGGGAGCTATGGCTACACCTTC.